This T cell receptor beta chain was profiled in a study of T cells after yellow fever vaccination. Study-wide results and caveats: At approximately 96% for CD4 and about 88% for CD8, most primary-vaccination clones showed up again after the booster. Researchers report a weaker secondary response that nonetheless peaked faster, day 5 versus 15.

Deletions cut 0 bases from V and 0 bases from J, with 12 bases between. Per germline, CDR1 LNHNV and CDR2 YYDKDF (reference sequence). The CDR3 consists of 16 residues. It was through 5'RACE template switching that TCR cDNA was made, with a universal primer site and UMIs added. TCRdb reprocessed the 5' RACE reads with MiXCR, giving one entry per CDR3 protein. The sample holds about 220,000 distinct CDR3 sequences; about 3% are singletons and the top ten take around 3%. About this clonotype: The antigen remains undetermined.

The J gene is TRBJ2-7, the V gene TRBV15; D is possibly TRBD2 (5 bases). The source of this sequence is a young man who received the YFV17D yellow fever vaccine. The sample here was CD4+ T cells sorted from PBMCs, taken 10 days after the yellow fever booster vaccination. CDR3: CATSRDMAGYSYEQYF. In DNA, the CDR3 is TGTGCCACCAGCAGAGATATGGCGGGTTACTCCTACGAGCAGTACTTC.